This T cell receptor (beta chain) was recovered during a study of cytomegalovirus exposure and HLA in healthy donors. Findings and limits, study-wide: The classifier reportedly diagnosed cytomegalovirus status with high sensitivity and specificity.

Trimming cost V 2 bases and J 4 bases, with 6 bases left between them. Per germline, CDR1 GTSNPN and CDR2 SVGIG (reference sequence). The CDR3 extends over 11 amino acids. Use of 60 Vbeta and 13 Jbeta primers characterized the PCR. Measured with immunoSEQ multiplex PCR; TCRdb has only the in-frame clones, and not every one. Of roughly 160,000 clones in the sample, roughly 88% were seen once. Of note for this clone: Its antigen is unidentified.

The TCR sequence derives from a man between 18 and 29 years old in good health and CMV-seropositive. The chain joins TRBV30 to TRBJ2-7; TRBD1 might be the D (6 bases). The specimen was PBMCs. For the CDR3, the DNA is TGTGCCTGGAGTCAGGGGTACGAGCAGTACTTC. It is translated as CAWSQGYEQYF.